This entry features one T cell receptor (beta chain) sequence. Assaying covered 85,000 to 100,000 TCR templates per sample. TCRdb keeps only in-frame clones here, not all; method: immunoSEQ multiplex PCR. The data show roughly 64,000 clones, around 96% seen once. The V end lost 4 bases, the J end lost 4 bases, and 14 bases lay between the germline ends. The CDR3 is 15 residues long. The data derive from a study of siplizumab effects on memory and regulatory T cells. The receptor's source is a human donor in good health. Material for sequencing was naive CD8+ T cells sorted from blood. The V gene is TRBV5-3, the J gene TRBJ1-4, with D possibly being TRBD1 (6 bases). TRBV5-3 has ORF status, its function being uncertain. As DNA, the CDR3 is TGTGCCAGAAGCCGCCACAGGGAAGTTAATGAAAAACTGTTTTTT. Translating gives CARSRHREVNEKLFF.